Below, one T cell receptor (beta chain) is given with its context. Germline V gene data show CDR1 as KGHDR and CDR2 as SFDVKD. V lost 4 bases to trimming and J lost 6 bases, with 11 bases between them. The CDR3 extends over 13 amino acids. These data are taken from a study of blood T cell repertoires in COVID-19. Looking at the study overall: Sample material is recorded as cDNA or gDNA derived from T cells, B-cell-depleted T cells, or PBMCs.

TCRdb's copy holds only in-frame clones and misses some; the assay was immunoSEQ multiplex PCR. The repertoire holds about 87,000 clones, about four fifths seen once, with 2% to 2.5% in the top ten. The sequenced material came from peripheral blood. This clonotype was sampled from a woman aged 70-85 years with acute or convalescent COVID-19. The rearrangement uses TRBV24-1 and TRBJ1-2; possibly TRBD1 for D (5 bases). CDR3 coding DNA: TGTGCCACCAGTGACAAACAGGAAAATGGCTACACCTTC. This gives the protein CATSDKQENGYTF.